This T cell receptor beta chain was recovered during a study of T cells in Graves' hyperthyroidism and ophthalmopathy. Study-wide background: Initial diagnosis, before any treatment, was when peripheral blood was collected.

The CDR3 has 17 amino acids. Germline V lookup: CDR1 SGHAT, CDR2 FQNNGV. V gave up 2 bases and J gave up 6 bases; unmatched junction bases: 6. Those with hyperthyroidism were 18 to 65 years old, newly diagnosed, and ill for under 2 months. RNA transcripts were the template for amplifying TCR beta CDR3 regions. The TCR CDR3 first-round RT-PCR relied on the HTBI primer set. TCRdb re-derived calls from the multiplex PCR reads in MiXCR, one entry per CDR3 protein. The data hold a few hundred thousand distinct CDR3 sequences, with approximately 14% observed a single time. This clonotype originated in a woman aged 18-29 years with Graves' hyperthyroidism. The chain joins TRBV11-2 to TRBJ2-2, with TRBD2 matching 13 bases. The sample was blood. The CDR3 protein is CASSLRGLAGNAGELFF. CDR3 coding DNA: TGTGCCAGCAGCTTACGGGGACTAGCGGGAAACGCCGGGGAGCTGTTTTTT.